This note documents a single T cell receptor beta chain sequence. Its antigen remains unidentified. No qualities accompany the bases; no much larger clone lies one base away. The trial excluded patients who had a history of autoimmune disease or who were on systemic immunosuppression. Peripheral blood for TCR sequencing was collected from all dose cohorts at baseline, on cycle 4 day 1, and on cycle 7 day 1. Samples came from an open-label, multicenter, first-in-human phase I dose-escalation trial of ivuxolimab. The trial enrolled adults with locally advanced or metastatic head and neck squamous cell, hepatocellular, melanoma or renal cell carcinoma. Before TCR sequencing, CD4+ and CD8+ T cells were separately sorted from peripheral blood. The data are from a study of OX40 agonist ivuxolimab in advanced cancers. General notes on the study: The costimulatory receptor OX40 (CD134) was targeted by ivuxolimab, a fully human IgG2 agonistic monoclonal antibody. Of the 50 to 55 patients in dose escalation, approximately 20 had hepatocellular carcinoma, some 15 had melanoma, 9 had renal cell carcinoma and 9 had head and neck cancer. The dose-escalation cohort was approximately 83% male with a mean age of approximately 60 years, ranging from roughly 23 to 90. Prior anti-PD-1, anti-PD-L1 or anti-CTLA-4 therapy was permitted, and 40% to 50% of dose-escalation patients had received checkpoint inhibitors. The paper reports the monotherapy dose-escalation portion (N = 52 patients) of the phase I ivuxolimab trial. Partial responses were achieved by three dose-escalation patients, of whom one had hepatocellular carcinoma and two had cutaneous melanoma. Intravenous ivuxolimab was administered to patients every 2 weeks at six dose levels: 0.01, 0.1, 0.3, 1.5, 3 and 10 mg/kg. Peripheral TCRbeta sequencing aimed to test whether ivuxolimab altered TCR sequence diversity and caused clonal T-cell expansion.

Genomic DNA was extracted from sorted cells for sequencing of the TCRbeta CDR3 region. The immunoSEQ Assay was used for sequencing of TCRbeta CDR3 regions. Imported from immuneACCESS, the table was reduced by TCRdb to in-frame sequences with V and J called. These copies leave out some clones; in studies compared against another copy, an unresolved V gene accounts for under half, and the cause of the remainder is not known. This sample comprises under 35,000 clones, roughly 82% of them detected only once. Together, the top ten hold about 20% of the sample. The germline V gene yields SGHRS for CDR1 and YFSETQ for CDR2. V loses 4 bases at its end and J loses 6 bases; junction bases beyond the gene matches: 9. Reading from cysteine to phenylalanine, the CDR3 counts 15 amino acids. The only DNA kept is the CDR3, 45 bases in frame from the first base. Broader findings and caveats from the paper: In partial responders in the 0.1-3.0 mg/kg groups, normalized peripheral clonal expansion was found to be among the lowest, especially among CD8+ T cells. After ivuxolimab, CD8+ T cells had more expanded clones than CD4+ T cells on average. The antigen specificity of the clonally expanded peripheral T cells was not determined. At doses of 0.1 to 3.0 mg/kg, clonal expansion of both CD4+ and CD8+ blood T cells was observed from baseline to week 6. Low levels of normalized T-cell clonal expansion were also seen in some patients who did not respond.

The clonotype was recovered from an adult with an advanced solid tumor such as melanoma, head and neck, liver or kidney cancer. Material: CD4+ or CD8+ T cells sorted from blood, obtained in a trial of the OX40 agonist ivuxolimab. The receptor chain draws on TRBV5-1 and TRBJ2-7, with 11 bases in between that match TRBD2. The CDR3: CASSSQAGTSGEQYF. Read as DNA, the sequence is TGCGCCAGCAGCAGTCAGGCCGGGACTAGCGGCGAGCAGTACTTC.